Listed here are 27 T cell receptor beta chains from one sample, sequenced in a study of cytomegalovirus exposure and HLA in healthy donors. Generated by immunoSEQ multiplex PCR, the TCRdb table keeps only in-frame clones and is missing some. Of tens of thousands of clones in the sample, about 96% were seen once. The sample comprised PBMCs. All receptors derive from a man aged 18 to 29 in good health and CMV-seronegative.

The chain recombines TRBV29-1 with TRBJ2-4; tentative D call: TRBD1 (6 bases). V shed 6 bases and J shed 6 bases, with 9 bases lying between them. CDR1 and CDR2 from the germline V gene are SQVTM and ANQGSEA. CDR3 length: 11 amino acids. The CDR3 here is CSVGQSNIQYF. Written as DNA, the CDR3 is TGCAGCGTCGGACAGTCAAACATTCAGTACTTC.

CDR3 residues: CASSNRDRDADTQYF. The CDR3, as DNA: TGTGCCAGCAGTAACCGGGACAGGGACGCAGATACGCAGTATTTT. V and J are TRBV7-9 and TRBJ2-3, with TRBD1 identical over 9 bases. V gave up 6 bases and J gave up 4 bases; unmatched junction bases: 8. CDR3 length: 15 amino acids. Germline values: CDR1 SEHNR, CDR2 FQNEAQ (reference sequence).

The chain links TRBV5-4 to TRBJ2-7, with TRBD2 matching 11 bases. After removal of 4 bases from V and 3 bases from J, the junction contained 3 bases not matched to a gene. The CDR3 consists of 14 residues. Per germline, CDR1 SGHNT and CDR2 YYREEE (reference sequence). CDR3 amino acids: CASSLTSGNYEQYF. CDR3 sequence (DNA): TGTGCCAGCAGCCTGACTAGCGGGAACTACGAGCAGTACTTC.

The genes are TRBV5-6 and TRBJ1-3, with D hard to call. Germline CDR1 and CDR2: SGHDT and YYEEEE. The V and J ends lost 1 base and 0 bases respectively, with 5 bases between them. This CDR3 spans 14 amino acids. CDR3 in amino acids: CASSLRNSGNTIYF. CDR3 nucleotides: TGTGCCAGCAGCTTGCGTAACTCTGGAAACACCATATATTTT.

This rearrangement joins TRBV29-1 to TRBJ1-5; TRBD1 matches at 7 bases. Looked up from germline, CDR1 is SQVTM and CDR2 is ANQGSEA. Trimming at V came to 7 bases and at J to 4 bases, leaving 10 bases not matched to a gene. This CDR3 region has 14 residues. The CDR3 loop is CSASTGAHNQPQHF. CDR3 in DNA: TGCAGCGCCTCCACAGGGGCCCATAATCAGCCCCAGCATTTT.

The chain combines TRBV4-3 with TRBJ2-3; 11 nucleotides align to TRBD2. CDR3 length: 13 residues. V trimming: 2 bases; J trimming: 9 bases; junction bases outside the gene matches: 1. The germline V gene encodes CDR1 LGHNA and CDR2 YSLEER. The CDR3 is CASSQRTSGTQYF. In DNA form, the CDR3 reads TGCGCCAGCAGCCAAAGGACTAGCGGGACGCAGTATTTT.

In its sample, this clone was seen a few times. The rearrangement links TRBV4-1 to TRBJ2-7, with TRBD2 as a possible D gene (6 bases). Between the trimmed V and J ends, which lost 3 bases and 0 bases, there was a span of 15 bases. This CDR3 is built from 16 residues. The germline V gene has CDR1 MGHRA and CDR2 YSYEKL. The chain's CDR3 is CASSQNIAETSYEQYF. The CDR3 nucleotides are TGCGCCAGCAGCCAGAACATAGCGGAAACCTCCTACGAGCAGTACTTC.

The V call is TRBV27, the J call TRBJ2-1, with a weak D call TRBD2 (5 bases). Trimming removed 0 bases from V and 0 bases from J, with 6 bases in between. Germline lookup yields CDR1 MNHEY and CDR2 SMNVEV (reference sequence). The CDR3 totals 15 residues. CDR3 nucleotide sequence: TGTGCCAGCAGTTTATCGGGGAGCTCCTACAATGAGCAGTTCTTC. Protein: CASSLSGSSYNEQFF.

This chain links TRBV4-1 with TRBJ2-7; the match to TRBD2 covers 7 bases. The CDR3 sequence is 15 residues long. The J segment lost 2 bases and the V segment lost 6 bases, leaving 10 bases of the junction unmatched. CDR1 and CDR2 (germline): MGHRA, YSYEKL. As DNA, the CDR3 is TGCGCCAGCAGACAAATAGCGGGTGGGGCCTACGAGCAGTACTTC. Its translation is CASRQIAGGAYEQYF.

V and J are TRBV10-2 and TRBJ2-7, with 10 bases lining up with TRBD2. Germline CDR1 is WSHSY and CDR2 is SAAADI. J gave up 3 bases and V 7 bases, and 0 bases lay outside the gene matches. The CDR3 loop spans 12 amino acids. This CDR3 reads CASTSGGYEQYV. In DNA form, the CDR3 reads TGCGCCAGCACTAGCGGGGGCTACGAGCAGTACGTC.

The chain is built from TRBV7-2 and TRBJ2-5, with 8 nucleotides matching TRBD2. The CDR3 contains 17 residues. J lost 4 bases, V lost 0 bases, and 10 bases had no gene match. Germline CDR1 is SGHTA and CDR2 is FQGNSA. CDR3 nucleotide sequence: TGTGCCAGCAGCTTAGCAAGGGCAGCGGGAGTAGGAGAGACCCAGTACTTC. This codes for CASSLARAAGVGETQYF.

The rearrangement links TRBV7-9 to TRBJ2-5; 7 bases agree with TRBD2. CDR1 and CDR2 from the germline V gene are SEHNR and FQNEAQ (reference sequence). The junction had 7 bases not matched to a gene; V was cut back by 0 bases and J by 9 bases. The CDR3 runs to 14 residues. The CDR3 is CASSLAMSAGAQYF. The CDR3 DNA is TGTGCCAGCAGCTTAGCAATGTCGGCGGGGGCCCAGTACTTC. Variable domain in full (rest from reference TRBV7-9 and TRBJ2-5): DTGVSQNPRHKITKRGQNVTFRCDPISEHNRLYWYRQTLGQGPEFLTYFQNEAQLEKSRLLSDRFSAERPKGSFSTLEIQRTEQGDSAMYLCASSLAMSAGAQYFGPGTRLLVL.

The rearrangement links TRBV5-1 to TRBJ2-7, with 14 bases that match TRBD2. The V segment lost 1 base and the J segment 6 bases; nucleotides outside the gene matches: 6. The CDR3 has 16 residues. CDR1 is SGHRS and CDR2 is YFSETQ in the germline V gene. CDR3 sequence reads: CASSLPGLAGASEQYF. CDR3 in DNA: TGCGCCAGCAGCTTGCCGGGACTAGCGGGAGCGAGCGAGCAGTACTTC.

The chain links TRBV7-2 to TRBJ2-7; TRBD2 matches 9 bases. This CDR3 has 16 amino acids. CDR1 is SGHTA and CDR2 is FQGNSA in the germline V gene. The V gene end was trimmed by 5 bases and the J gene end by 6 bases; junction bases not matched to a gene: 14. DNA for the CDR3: TGTGCCAGCAGCCTCCTGTCGAGGACTAGCGCTACCGAGCAGTACTTC. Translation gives CASSLLSRTSATEQYF.

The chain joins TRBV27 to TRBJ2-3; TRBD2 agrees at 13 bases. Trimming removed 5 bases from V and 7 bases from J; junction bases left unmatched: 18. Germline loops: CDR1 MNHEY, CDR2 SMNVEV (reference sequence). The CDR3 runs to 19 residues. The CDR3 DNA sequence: TGTGCCAGCAGTCTGCCTTCCCGCGCGACTAGCGGGAGGATAAATACGCAGTATTTT. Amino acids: CASSLPSRATSGRINTQYF.

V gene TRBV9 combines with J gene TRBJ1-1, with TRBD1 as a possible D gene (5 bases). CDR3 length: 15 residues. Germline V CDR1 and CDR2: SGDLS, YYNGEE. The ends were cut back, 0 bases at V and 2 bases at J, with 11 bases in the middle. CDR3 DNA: TGTGCCAGCAGCGTAGTATTAAGGGGAAACACTGAAGCTTTCTTT. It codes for CASSVVLRGNTEAFF.

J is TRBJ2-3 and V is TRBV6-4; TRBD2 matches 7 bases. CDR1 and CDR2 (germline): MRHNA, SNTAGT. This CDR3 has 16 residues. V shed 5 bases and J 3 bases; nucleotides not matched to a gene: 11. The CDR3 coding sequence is TGTGCCAGCAGTCCCCATGGGGCGGGAGAGACAGATACGCAGTATTTT. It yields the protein CASSPHGAGETDTQYF.

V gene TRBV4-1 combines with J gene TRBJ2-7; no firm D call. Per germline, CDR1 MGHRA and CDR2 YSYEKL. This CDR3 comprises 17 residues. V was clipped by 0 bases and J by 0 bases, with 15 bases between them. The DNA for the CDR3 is TGCGCCAGCAGCCAAGACCGTCAACGAGCAGGCTCCTACGAGCAGTACTTC. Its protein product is CASSQDRQRAGSYEQYF.

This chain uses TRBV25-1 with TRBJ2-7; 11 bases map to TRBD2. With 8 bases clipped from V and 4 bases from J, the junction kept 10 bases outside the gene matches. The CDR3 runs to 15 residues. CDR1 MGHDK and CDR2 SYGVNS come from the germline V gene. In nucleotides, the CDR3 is TGTGCCAGCGGCCCGCCCGGGACTAGCGGATACGAGCAGTACTTC. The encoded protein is CASGPPGTSGYEQYF.

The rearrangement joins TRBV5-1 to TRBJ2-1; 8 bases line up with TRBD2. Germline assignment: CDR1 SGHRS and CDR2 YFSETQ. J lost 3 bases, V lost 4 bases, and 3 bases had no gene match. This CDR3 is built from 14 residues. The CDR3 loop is CASSPGTSYNEQFF. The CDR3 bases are TGCGCCAGCAGCCCCGGGACTAGCTACAATGAGCAGTTCTTC. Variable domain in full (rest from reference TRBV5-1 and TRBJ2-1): KAGVTQTPRYLIKTRGQQVTLSCSPISGHRSVSWYQQTPGQGLQFLFEYFSETQRNKGNFPGRFSGRQFSNSRSEMNVSTLELGDSALYLCASSPGTSYNEQFFGPGTRLTVL.

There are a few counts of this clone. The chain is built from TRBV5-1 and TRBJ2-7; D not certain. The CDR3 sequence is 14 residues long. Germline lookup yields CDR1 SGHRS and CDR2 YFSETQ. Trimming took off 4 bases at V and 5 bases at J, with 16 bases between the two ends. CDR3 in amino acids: CASSPTGPVDEQYF. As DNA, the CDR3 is TGCGCCAGCAGCCCAACGGGTCCGGTGGACGAGCAGTACTTC.

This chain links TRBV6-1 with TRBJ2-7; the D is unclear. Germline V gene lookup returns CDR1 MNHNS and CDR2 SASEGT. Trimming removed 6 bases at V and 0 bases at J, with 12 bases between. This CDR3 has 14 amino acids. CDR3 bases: TGTGCCAGCAGGTCCAGGCCCAGCTCCTACGAGCAGTACTTC. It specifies CASRSRPSSYEQYF.

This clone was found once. CDR3 sequence reads: CASSLLAGGPYTQYF. The CDR3 coding sequence is TGTGCCAGCAGCTTACTAGCGGGAGGGCCTTATACGCAGTATTTT. J is TRBJ2-3 and V is TRBV7-2; 12 bases align to TRBD2. This CDR3 spans 15 amino acids. Per germline, CDR1 SGHTA and CDR2 FQGNSA. V lost 2 bases and J lost 7; bases outside the gene matches: 4.

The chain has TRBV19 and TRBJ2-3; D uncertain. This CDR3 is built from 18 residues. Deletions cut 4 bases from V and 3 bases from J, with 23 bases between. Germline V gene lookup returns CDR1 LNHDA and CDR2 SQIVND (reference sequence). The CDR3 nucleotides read TGTGCCAGTAGTAAACCCCCCCTCGGTCAGTGGAGAACAGATACGCAGTATTTT. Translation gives CASSKPPLGQWRTDTQYF.

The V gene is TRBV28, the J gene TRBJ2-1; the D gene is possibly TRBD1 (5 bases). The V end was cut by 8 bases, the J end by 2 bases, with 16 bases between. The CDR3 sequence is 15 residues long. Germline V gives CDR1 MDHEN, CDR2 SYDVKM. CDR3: CASLGHTYPYNEQFF. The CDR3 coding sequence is TGTGCCAGCTTAGGACACACGTATCCCTACAATGAGCAGTTCTTC. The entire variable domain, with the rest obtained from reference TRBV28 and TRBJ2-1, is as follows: DVKVTQSSRYLVKRTGEKVFLECVQDMDHENMFWYRQDPGLGLRLIYFSYDVKMKEKGDIPEGYSVSREKKERFSLILESASTNQTSMYLCASLGHTYPYNEQFFGPGTRLTVL.

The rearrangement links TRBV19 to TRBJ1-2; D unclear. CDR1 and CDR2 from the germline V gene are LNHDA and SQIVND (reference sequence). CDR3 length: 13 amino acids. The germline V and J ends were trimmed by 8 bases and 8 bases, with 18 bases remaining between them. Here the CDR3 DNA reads TGTGCCAGTCTCGCCAGAGGCAGGAGGGGCTACACCTTC. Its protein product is CASLARGRRGYTF.

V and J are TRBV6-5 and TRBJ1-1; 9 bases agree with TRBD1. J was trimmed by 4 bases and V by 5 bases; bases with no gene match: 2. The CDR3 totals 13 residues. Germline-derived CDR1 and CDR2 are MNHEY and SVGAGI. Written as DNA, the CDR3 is TGTGCCAGCAGTAAGGGACAGGGCACTGAAGCTTTCTTT. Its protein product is CASSKGQGTEAFF.